The 18 T cell receptor beta chains presented below share a single source sample, sequenced in a study of breast tumors, draining lymph nodes, adjacent tissues. Axillary draining lymph nodes of breast cancer patients supplied the node samples. TCRdb re-called the multiplex PCR reads through MiXCR, storing one row per CDR3 protein. The table includes some 170,000 distinct CDR3 sequences, roughly a third detected once. Material: axillary lymph node tissue. The receptors stem from a female donor with breast cancer. Some clones in this sample may be carry-over from other donors' samples.

The table lists this clonotype with many counts. This chain connects TRBV5-1 to TRBJ2-5, with D maybe TRBD2 (6 bases). V lost 5 bases, J lost 5 bases, and 19 bases lay in between. Germline loops: CDR1 SGHRS, CDR2 YFSETQ. This CDR3 contains 15 residues. The chain's CDR3 is CASSYWDQEGETQYF. CDR3 bases: TGCGCCAGCAGTTATTGGGACCAGGAGGGGGAGACCCAGTACTTC.

At least ten counts were recorded for this clonotype. The genes are TRBV4-1 and TRBJ2-5, with D hard to call. V was trimmed by 1 base and J by 1 base, leaving 13 bases between them. The CDR3 is 16 residues long. Germline V CDR1 and CDR2: MGHRA, YSYEKL. CDR3 in DNA: TGCGCCAGCAGCCAAGGGCATTCGGCAACCCAAGAGACCCAGTACTTC. This sequence encodes CASSQGHSATQETQYF.

This clonotype was observed a handful of times. Possible read error: a much larger clone is one base away. The J gene is TRBJ2-2, the V gene TRBV20-1, with TRBD2 as a possible D gene (5 bases). Germline CDR1 and CDR2: DFQATT and SNEGSKA (reference sequence). There are 15 residues in the CDR3. In DNA form, the CDR3 reads TGCAGTGCTGGAGATCCGGCTAGCCGGACCGGGGAGCTGTTTTTT. This gives the protein CSAGDPASRTGELFF.

This clonotype appeared many times. The chain uses TRBV6-5 and TRBJ1-6; TRBD1 agrees at 8 bases. Trimming cost V 5 bases and J 5 bases; bases outside gene matches: 8. Germline loops: CDR1 MNHEY, CDR2 SVGAGI. The CDR3 consists of 16 residues. The CDR3 here is CASSPRPGGNNSPLHF. The CDR3 nucleotides read TGTGCCAGCAGTCCACGTCCAGGGGGCAATAATTCACCCCTCCACTTT.

This clonotype has only one observation. The chain is built from TRBV9 and TRBJ1-2; a possible D gene is TRBD1 (6 bases). CDR3 length equals 14 residues. The V gene lost 4 bases and the J gene lost 8 bases, with 18 bases spanning the gap. The V gene's germline CDR1 is SGDLS and CDR2 YYNGEE. As DNA, the CDR3 is TGTGCCAGCAGCCCTAGTAGGGGGTGGAGGGGCTACACCTTC. Translated, it gives CASSPSRGWRGYTF.

With regard to this clonotype: Since no conserved phenylalanine or tryptophan closes the CDR3, a read error is the likely cause. This chain joins TRBV19 and TRBJ1-5; D is uncertain. The CDR3 extends over 15 amino acids. The germline V gene has CDR1 LNHDA and CDR2 SQIVND (reference sequence). CDR3 bases: TGCGCCAGCACAAATGACGGACGAAACAATCAGCCCCAGCATTTG. Translating gives CASTNDGRNNQPQHL.

As for this clonotype: Since a much larger clone is just one base distant, this may be a read error. The chain employs TRBV6-2 or TRBV6-3 and TRBJ2-7; TRBD1 might be the D (6 bases). This CDR3 is built from 12 residues. Germline assignment: CDR1 MNHEY and CDR2 SVGEGT. The CDR3 protein is CAISQGTYEQYF. The CDR3 nucleotides read TGTGCCATCAGTCAGGGGACCTACGAGCAGTACTTC.

In the case of this clonotype: Given a much more abundant clone one base away, this may be a read error. This chain uses TRBV7-9 with TRBJ2-5; D gene unclear. Germline V CDR1 and CDR2: SEHNR, FQNEAQ (reference sequence). The CDR3 has 15 residues. The CDR3 nucleotides read TGTGCCAGCAGTTTCAAGACAAGAGTCCAAGAGACCCAGCACTTC. Translating gives CASSFKTRVQETQHF.

Concerning this clonotype itself: A clone one base away is much larger, so this may be a read error. The V and J genes are TRBV6-1 and TRBJ1-5; no reliable D call. Germline V gene lookup returns CDR1 MNHNS and CDR2 SASEGT. CDR3 length: 12 amino acids. CDR3 nucleotides: TGTGCCAGCAGTGAAATCAATCAGCCCCGGCATTTT. Protein: CASSEINQPRHF.

Note on this clonotype: A read error may be the cause here, since a much bigger clone is one base away. This chain's CDR3 is CACSDAVKQYF. In nucleotides, the CDR3 is TGTGCCTGCAGCGACGCTGTCAAGCAGTACTTC. This chain connects TRBV5-4 to TRBJ2-7; D is unclear. CDR3 length: 11 residues. Per the germline V gene, CDR1 is SGHNT and CDR2 is YYREEE (reference sequence).

This clonotype was seen at least ten times. The chain links TRBV5-1 to TRBJ1-6; maybe TRBD1 (6 bases). In germline, CDR1 is SGHRS, CDR2 YFSETQ. The CDR3 length is 15 residues. V was trimmed by 6 bases and J by 7 bases, leaving 17 bases between them. CDR3 loop: CASTPTQGVNSPLHF. CDR3 DNA sequence: TGCGCCAGCACCCCTACACAGGGAGTAAATTCACCCCTCCACTTT.

There are many counts of this clonotype. This chain joins TRBV6-1 and TRBJ1-2; 7 bases are shared with TRBD1. Germline assignment: CDR1 MNHNS and CDR2 SASEGT. J lost 12 bases, V lost 6 bases, and 13 bases had no gene match. This CDR3 region has 13 residues. The CDR3 nucleotides read TGTGCCAGCAGCCCGACGACAGGGCCTGGGGACACCTTC. Residues: CASSPTTGPGDTF.

This clonotype was recorded only once. A much larger clone differs from this one at a single base, so this may be a read error. The chain joins TRBV14 to TRBJ1-1, with unresolved D. The CDR3 has 13 amino acids. CDR1 and CDR2 from the germline V gene are SGHDN and FVKESK. For the CDR3, the DNA is TGTGCCAGCAGCCAAGATTCAAGGACTGAAGCTCTCTTT. It yields the protein CASSQDSRTEALF. Full variable domain (outside the CDR3, taken from reference TRBV14 and TRBJ1-1): EAGVTQFPSHSVIEKGQTVTLRCDPISGHDNLYWYRRVMGKEIKFLLHFVKESKQDESGMPNNRFLAERTGGTYSTLKVQPAELEDSGVYFCASSQDSRTEALFGQGTRLTVV.

J is TRBJ1-1 and V is TRBV11-3; 9 bases are a match to TRBD1. J was trimmed by 1 base and V by 5 bases; bases with no gene match: 5. Germline V CDR1 and CDR2: SGHNT, YENEEA. The CDR3 spans 15 residues. The CDR3 here is CASSPGTGKNTEAFF. The CDR3 DNA is TGTGCCAGCAGCCCAGGGACAGGGAAGAACACTGAAGCTTTCTTT.

The rearrangement joins TRBV4-1 to TRBJ2-7; perhaps TRBD1 as D (5 bases). The V end was cut by 2 bases, the J end by 4 bases, with 9 bases between. Germline V gene lookup returns CDR1 MGHRA and CDR2 YSYEKL. This CDR3 is built from 13 residues. The DNA of the CDR3 is TGCGCCAGCAGCCAACAGACAGCTTACGAGCAGTACTTC. Amino acid sequence: CASSQQTAYEQYF.

In its sample, this clonotype was seen many times. Germline is not matched at one junction end, which may reflect a read error. J is TRBJ1-2 and V is TRBV7-2; TRBD1 agrees at 8 bases. This CDR3 is built from 15 residues. Germline CDR1 is SGHTA and CDR2 is FQGNSA. Written as DNA, the CDR3 is TGTGCCAGCAGCTTACCGCAGGGGGCGGCACATGGCTACCCCTTC. Protein sequence: CASSLPQGAAHGYPF.

The chain uses TRBV30 and TRBJ2-3; the D is unclear. V lost 5 bases and J 4 bases, leaving 16 bases between the germline ends. This CDR3 spans 14 amino acids. Germline-derived CDR1 and CDR2 are GTSNPN and SVGIG (reference sequence). Written as DNA, the CDR3 is TGTGCCTGGGGTAGGAGCAGAATCGCAGATACGCAGTATTTT. Its protein product is CAWGRSRIADTQYF.

This clonotype was counted ten times or more. This chain connects TRBV9 to TRBJ1-5; a possible D gene is TRBD1 (6 bases). Looked up from germline, CDR1 is SGDLS and CDR2 is YYNGEE. The CDR3 contains 15 residues. Deletions cut 0 bases from V and 2 bases from J, with 9 bases between. CDR3 in amino acids: CASSVGGGRNQPQHF. CDR3 nucleotides: TGTGCCAGCAGCGTAGGGGGGGGGCGCAATCAGCCCCAGCATTTT.